Listed below are T cell receptor beta chains from one sample, sequenced in a study of CD8 T cells in Susac syndrome. One entry per CDR3 protein results from TCRdb running MiXCR on the immunoSEQ multiplex PCR reads. The repertoire holds 330,000 or so distinct CDR3 sequences, approximately 91% seen once, with around 0.18% in the top ten. Sequenced sample: CD8+ T cells from PBMCs. The receptor source for this set is a human donor with multiple sclerosis. Both conserved end residues are trimmed from each CDR3. A D gene is named only where the DNA matches it firmly.

d_gene: TRBD1; v_gene: TRBV9; CDR3aa: ASSPGGANEQY
d_gene: -; v_gene: TRBV14; CDR3aa: ASSQDHGRGSPYEQY
d_gene: -; v_gene: TRBV29-1; CDR3aa: SVEYGTSTDTQY
d_gene: TRBD1; v_gene: TRBV3-1; CDR3aa: ASSLLTGGYGYT
d_gene: TRBD2; v_gene: TRBV4-2; CDR3aa: ASSQGLAGMSYEQY
d_gene: -; v_gene: TRBV6-1; CDR3aa: ASNTPMEQF
d_gene: -; v_gene: TRBV12-3/TRBV12-4; CDR3aa: ASSHGPEQY
d_gene: -; v_gene: TRBV19; CDR3aa: ASSIGSRGRYGYT
d_gene: -; v_gene: TRBV4-3; CDR3aa: ASSAQGDEQY
d_gene: -; v_gene: TRBV9; CDR3aa: ASSVDPGSGGTGELF
d_gene: -; v_gene: TRBV19; CDR3aa: ASSTLNYGYT
d_gene: TRBD2; v_gene: TRBV7-8; CDR3aa: ASSWSGASYEQY
d_gene: TRBD1; v_gene: TRBV27; CDR3aa: ASSSLTGDDEKLF
d_gene: -; v_gene: TRBV4-3; CDR3aa: ASSQQGTTGELF
d_gene: -; v_gene: TRBV28; CDR3aa: ASSLGTGLQETQY